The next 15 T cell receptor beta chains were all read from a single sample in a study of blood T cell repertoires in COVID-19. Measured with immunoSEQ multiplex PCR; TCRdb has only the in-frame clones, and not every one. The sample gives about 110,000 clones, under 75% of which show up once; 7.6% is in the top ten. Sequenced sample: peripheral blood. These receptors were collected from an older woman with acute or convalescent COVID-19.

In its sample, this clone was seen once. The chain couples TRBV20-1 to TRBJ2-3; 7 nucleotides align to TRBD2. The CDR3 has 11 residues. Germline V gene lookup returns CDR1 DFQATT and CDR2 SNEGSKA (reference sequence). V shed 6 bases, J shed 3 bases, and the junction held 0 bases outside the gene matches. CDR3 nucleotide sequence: TGCAGTGCCGGGGGGACAGATACGCAGTATTTT. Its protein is CSAGGTDTQYF.

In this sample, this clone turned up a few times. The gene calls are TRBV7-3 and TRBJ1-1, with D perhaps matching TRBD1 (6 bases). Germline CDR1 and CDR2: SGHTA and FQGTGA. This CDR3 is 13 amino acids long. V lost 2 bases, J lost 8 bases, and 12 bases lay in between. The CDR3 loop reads CASSLQGKGEAFF. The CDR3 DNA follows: TGTGCCAGCAGCTTACAGGGGAAGGGGGAAGCTTTCTTT.

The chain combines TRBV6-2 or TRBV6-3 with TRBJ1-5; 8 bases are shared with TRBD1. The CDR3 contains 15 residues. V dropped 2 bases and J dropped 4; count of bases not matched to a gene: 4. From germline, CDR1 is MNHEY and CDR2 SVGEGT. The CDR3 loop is CASSYADRGNQPQHF. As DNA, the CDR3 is TGTGCCAGCAGTTACGCAGACAGGGGTAATCAGCCCCAGCATTTT.

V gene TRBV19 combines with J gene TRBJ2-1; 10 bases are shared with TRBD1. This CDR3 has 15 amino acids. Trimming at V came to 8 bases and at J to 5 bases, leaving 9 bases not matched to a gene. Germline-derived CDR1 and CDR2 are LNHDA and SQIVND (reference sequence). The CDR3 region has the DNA TGTGCCAGTTCTAGCTGGACAGGGGGTAACAATGAGCAGTTCTTC. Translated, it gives CASSSWTGGNNEQFF.

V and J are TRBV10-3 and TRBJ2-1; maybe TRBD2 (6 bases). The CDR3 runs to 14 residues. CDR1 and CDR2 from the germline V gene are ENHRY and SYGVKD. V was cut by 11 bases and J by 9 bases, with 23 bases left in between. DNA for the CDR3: TGTGCCTCTCGAGGGACTGCACCCCAGGTTGAGCAGTTCTTC. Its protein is CASRGTAPQVEQFF.

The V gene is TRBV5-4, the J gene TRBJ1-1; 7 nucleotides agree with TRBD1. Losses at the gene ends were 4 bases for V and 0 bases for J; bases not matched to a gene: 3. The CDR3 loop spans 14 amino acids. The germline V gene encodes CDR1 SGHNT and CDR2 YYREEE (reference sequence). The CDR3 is CASSATGLNTEAFF. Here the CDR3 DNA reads TGTGCCAGCAGCGCGACAGGGTTGAACACTGAAGCTTTCTTT.

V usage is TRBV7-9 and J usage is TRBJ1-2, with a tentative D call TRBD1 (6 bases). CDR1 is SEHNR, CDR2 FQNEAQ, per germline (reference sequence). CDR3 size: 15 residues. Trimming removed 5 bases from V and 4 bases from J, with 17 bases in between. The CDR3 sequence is CASSREGQGFYGYTF. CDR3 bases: TGTGCCAGCAGCAGAGAGGGGCAGGGGTTCTATGGCTACACCTTC.

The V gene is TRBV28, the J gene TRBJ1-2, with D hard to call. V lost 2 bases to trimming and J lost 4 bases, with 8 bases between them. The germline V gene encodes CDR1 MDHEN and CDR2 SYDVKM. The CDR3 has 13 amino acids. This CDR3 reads CASSLEGLYGYTF. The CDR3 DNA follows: TGTGCCAGCAGTTTAGAGGGCCTCTATGGCTACACCTTC.

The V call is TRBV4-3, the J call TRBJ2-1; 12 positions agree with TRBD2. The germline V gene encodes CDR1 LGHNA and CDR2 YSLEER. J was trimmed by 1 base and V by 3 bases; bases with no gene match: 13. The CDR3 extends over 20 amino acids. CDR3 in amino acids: CASSHPRTSGAQISYNEQFF. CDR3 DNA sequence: TGCGCCAGCAGCCATCCCCGGACTAGCGGGGCCCAAATATCCTACAATGAGCAGTTCTTC.

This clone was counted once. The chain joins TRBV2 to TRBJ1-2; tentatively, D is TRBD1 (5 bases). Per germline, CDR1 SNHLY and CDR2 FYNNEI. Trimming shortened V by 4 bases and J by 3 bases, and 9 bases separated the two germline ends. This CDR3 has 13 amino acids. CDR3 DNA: TGTGCCAGCAGTGCAACAGGTGACTATGGCTACACCTTC. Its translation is CASSATGDYGYTF.

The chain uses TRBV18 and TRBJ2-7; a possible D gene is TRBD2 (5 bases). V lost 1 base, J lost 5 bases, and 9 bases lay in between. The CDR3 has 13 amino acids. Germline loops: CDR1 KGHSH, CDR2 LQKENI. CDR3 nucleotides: TGTGCCAGCTCACCACGGATCGGGGACGAGCAGTACTTC. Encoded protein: CASSPRIGDEQYF.

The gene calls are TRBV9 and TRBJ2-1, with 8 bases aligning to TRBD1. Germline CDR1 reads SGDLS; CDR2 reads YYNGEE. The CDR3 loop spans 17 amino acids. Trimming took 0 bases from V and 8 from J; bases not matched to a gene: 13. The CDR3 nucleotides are TGTGCCAGCAGCGTAGCGGGGTCGACTCAGGGGGCAGATGAGCAGTTCTTC. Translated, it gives CASSVAGSTQGADEQFF.

Here the CDR3 DNA reads TGTGCCAGCAGCCCCTCGACAGGGTACAACTACGAGCAGTACTTC. This codes for CASSPSTGYNYEQYF. J is TRBJ2-7 and V is TRBV7-2, with TRBD1 matching over 7 bases. Trimming at V came to 5 bases and at J to 3 bases, leaving 10 bases not matched to a gene. Germline V gene data show CDR1 as SGHTA and CDR2 as FQGNSA. CDR3 size: 15 residues.

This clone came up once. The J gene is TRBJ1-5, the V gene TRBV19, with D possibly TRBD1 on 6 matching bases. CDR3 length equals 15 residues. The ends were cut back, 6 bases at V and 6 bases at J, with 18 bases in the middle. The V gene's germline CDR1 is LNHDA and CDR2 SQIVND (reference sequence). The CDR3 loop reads CASSRTATFGQPQHF. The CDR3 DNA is TGTGCCAGTAGCCGGACAGCAACGTTTGGTCAGCCCCAGCATTTT.

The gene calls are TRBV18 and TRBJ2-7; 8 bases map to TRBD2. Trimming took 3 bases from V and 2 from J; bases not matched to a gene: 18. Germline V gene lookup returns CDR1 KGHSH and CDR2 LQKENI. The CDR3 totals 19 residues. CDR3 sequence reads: CASSPRIAGQFGRTYEQYF. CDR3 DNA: TGTGCCAGCTCACCCCGGATAGCGGGGCAGTTCGGGCGGACCTACGAGCAGTACTTC.